The sequence of this T cell receptor beta chain was determined in a study of T-cell reconstitution after alpha-beta-depleted transplantation in children. Using unique molecular identifiers, the investigators prepared the TCRbeta library. A single record per CDR3 protein comes from TCRdb applying MiXCR to the PCR reads. Of about 980,000 distinct CDR3 sequences listed, about 31% are singletons. Broader study findings: From newly produced T cells came most of the T-cell counts and diversity one year after transplant.

Germline V gene sequence: CDR1 PRHDT, CDR2 FYEKMQ (reference sequence). The CDR3 runs to 16 residues. V dropped 2 bases and J dropped 7 bases, with 17 bases sitting between them. As to this clonotype: Its antigen is still unknown.

This clonotype was obtained from a boy less than two years old who had a stem cell transplant for SCID, so the T cells may come from the graft donor. The sequencing here drew on PBMCs, mostly from graft donor cells, taken 360 days after TCRalphabeta/CD19-depleted stem cell transplant. The rearrangement links TRBV13 to TRBJ2-2; D gene unclear. CDR3 protein: CASSLRSSLGNGELFF. CDR3 DNA sequence: TGTGCCAGCAGCTTAAGATCTTCGCTAGGCAACGGGGAGCTGTTTTTT.